These T cell receptor beta chains were read from a single sample in a study of Ad26.COV2.S vaccination and SARS-CoV-2 variants. Clones were sequenced by immunoSEQ multiplex PCR, and TCRdb holds only the in-frame ones, with some missing. The profile covers just over 350,000 clones, with approximately 84% appearing a single time and around 3.3% taken by the ten largest. The specimen comprised peripheral blood, sampled in a trial of Ad26.COV2.S vaccine versus placebo. The source is a person aged 18-65 years who received the Ad26.COV2.S COVID-19 vaccine or a placebo. Each CDR3 is given with its conserved first and last residue. D genes are given only for firm matches. Expanded clones get a size class; other rows say once, few or many, or leave the size out.

d_call	v_call	clone_size	j_call	cdr3_nt	cdr3_aa
TRBD1	TRBV5-6	few	TRBJ1-1	TGTGCCAGCAGCTTAGGGGACAGGGGAACTGAAGCTTTCTTT	CASSLGDRGTEAFF
NA	TRBV16	NA	TRBJ1-1	TGTGCCAGCAGCCAATTCAGGGTAGTGAACACTGAAGCTTTCTTT	CASSQFRVVNTEAFF
NA	TRBV18	NA	TRBJ2-5	TGTGCCAGCTCACCACCCGCCGGGGGAGTGGGAGAGACCCAGTACTTC	CASSPPAGGVGETQYF
TRBD2	TRBV3-1/TRBV3-2	NA	TRBJ2-7	TGTGCCAGCAGCCCCTTTAGCGGGAGCTCTCGCGAGCAGTACTTC	CASSPFSGSSREQYF
TRBD1	TRBV27	NA	TRBJ2-7	TGTGCCAGCAGTTTCCTTGGACAGGGAAAGTCCTTC	CASSFLGQGKSF
TRBD1	TRBV7-8	once	TRBJ1-2	TGTGCCAGCAGCTTGGGTGAGGGGGCGCGGGTTGGCTACACCTTC	CASSLGEGARVGYTF
TRBD2	TRBV5-1	NA	TRBJ2-2	TGCGCCAGCAGCTTAGCGGGAGGGACGAACACCGGGGAGCTGTTTTTT	CASSLAGGTNTGELFF
NA	TRBV5-4	NA	TRBJ2-3	TGTGCCAGCAGCTTGTTGGGAGGGGGTGATACGCAGTATTTT	CASSLLGGGDTQYF
NA	TRBV7-9	NA	TRBJ2-3	TGTGCCAGCCAGGGCACAGATACGCAGTATTTT	CASQGTDTQYF
NA	TRBV15	NA	TRBJ2-7	TGTGCCACCAGCACCCGAAACAGGGACGAGCAGTACTTC	CATSTRNRDEQYF
NA	TRBV7-2	NA	TRBJ1-6	TGTGCCAGCAGCTTAGCGACAGATTCACCCCTCCACTTT	CASSLATDSPLHF
TRBD1	TRBV27	NA	TRBJ2-7	TGTGCCAGCAGTACTAGGGACAGTCTGAGGGCCTACGAGCAGTACTTC	CASSTRDSLRAYEQYF
TRBD1	TRBV15	NA	TRBJ2-3	TGTGCCACCAGCAGAGAAACAGGGGGCACAGATACGCAGTATTTT	CATSRETGGTDTQYF
NA	TRBV3-1/TRBV3-2	NA	TRBJ1-5	TGTGCCAGCAGCCCCGTGCAGGGGAATCAGCCCCAGCATTTT	CASSPVQGNQPQHF
NA	TRBV29-1	once	TRBJ2-5	TGCCCAGACCGTCGGGAGACCCAGTACTTC	CPDRRETQYF